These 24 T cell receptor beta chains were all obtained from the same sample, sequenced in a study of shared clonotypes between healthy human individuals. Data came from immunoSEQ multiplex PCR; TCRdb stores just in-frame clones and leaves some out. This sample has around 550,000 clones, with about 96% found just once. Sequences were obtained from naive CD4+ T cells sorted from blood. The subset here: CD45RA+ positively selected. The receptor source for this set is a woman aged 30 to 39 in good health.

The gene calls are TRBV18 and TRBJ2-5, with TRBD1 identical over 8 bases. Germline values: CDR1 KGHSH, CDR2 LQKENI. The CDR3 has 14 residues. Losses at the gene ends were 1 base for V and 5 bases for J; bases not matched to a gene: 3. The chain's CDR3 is CASSPRAGGETQYF. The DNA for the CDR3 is TGTGCCAGCTCACCACGGGCAGGGGGCGAGACCCAGTACTTC.

The CDR3 nucleotides read TGTGCCAGTAGTTTGACAGACTCCTACGAGCAGTACTTC. This encodes CASSLTDSYEQYF. The chain recombines TRBV19 with TRBJ2-5; D is possibly TRBD1 (5 bases). The assigned J gene may be wrong: the sequence end matches TRBJ2-7 better. CDR1 and CDR2 (germline): LNHDA, SQIVND (reference sequence). CDR3 length equals 13 residues.

The CDR3 DNA sequence: TGTGCCTGGAGTGATGGGGCATCCTATAATTCACCCCTCCACTTT. It yields the protein CAWSDGASYNSPLHF. The chain employs TRBV30 and TRBJ1-6; the D gene is possibly TRBD1 (5 bases). Germline CDR1 is GTSNPN and CDR2 is SVGIG (reference sequence). The CDR3 is made up of 15 amino acids. Trimming shortened V by 1 base and J by 1 base, and 8 bases separated the two germline ends.

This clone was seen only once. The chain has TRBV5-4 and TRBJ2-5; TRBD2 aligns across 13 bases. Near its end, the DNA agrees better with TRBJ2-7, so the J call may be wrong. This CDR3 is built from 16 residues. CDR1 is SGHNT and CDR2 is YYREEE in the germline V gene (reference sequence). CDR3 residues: CASSRWTSGSSYEQYF. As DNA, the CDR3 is TGTGCCAGCAGCAGATGGACTAGCGGGAGTTCCTACGAGCAGTACTTC.

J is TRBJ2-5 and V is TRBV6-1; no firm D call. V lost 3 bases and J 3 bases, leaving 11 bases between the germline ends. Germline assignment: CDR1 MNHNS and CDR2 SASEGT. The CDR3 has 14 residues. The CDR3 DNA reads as TGTGCCAGCAGTGACGTAGGCGGTGAAGAGACCCAGTACTTC. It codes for CASSDVGGEETQYF.

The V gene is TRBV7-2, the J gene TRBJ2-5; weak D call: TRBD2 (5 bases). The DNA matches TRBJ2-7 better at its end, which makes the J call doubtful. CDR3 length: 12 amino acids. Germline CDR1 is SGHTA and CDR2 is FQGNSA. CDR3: CASSLTGYEQYF. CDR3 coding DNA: TGTGCCAGCAGCTTAACGGGGTACGAGCAGTACTTC.

CDR3 in amino acids: CASNLQGSSYEQYF. The CDR3 nucleotides are TGTGCCAGCAATTTACAGGGGAGCTCCTACGAGCAGTACTTC. The rearrangement joins TRBV2 to TRBJ2-7; the match to TRBD1 covers 7 bases. V shed 7 bases and J 0 bases; nucleotides not matched to a gene: 6. Germline lookup yields CDR1 SNHLY and CDR2 FYNNEI. The length of the CDR3 is 14 residues.

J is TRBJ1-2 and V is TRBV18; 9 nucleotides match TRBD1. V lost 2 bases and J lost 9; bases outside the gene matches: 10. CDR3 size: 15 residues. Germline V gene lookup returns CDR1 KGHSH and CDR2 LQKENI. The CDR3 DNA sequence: TGTGCCAGCTCACCAAATGAACGGACAGGGGACAGCTACACCTTC. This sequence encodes CASSPNERTGDSYTF. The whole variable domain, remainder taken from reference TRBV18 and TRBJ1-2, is NAGVMQNPRHLVRRRGQEARLRCSPMKGHSHVYWYRQLPEEGLKFMVYLQKENIIDESGMPKERFSAEFPKEGPSILRIQQVVRGDSAAYFCASSPNERTGDSYTFGSGTRLTVV.

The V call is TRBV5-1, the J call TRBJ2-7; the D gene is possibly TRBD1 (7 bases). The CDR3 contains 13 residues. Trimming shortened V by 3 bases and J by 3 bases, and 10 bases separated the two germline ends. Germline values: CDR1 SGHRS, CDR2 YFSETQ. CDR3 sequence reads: CASSSQGGYEQYF. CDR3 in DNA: TGCGCCAGCAGCTCCCAGGGGGGCTACGAGCAGTACTTC.

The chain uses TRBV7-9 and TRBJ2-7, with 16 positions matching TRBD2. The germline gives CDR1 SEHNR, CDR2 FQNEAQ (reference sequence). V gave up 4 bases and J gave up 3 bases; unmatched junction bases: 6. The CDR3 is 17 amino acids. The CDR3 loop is CASSSYGTSGRDYEQYF. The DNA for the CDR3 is TGTGCCAGCAGCTCGTACGGGACTAGCGGGAGGGACTACGAGCAGTACTTC.

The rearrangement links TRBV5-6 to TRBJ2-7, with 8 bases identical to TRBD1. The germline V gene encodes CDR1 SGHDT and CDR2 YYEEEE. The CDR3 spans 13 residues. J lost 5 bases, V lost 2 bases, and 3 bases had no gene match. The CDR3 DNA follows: TGTGCCAGCAGCTTCCAGGGGGCGGACGAGCAGTACTTC. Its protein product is CASSFQGADEQYF.

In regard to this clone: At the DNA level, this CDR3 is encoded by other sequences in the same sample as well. The chain's CDR3 is CASSSYYEQYF. The CDR3 DNA sequence: TGTGCCAGCAGTTCATATTACGAGCAGTACTTC. This chain uses TRBV28 with TRBJ2-7; D remains ambiguous. The germline V gene encodes CDR1 MDHEN and CDR2 SYDVKM. Trimming pared 4 bases from V and 4 bases from J, leaving 5 bases between. The length of the CDR3 is 11 residues.

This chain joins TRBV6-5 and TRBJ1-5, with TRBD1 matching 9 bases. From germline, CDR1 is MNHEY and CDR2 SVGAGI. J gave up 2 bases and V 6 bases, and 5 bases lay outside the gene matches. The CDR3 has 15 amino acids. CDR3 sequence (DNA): TGTGCCAGCAGAGCTGACAGGGGGGGCAATCAGCCCCAGCATTTT. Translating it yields CASRADRGGNQPQHF.

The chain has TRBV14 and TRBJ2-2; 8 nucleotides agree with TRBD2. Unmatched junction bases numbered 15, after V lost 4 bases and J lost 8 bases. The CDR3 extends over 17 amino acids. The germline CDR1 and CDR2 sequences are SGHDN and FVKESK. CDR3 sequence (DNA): TGTGCCAGCAGCCCAAGAAGTCCGGGAGGGCCAGCAGGGGAGCTGTTTTTT. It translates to CASSPRSPGGPAGELFF.

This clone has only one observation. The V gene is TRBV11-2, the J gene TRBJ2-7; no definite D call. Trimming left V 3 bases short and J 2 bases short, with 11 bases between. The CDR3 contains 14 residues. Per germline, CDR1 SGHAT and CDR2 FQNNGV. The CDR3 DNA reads TGTGCCAGCAGCTTCTCGGACGGTACCTACGAGCAGTACTTC. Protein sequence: CASSFSDGTYEQYF.

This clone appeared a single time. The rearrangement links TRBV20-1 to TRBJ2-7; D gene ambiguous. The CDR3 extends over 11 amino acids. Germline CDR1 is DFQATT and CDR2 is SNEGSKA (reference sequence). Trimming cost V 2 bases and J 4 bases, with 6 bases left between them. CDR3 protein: CSARPGYEQYF. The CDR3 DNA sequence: TGCAGTGCTAGACCTGGGTACGAGCAGTACTTC.

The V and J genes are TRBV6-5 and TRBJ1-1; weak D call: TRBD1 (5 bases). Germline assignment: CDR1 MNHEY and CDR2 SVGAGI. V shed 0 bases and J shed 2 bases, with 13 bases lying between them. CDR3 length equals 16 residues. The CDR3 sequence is CASSYSIVRANTEAFF. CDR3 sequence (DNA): TGTGCCAGCAGTTACTCGATTGTCAGGGCAAACACTGAAGCTTTCTTT.

CDR3 region: CASSSGATYGYTF. The CDR3 DNA reads TGTGCCAGCAGTTCAGGGGCGACATATGGCTACACCTTC. The J gene is TRBJ1-2, the V gene TRBV28, with D possibly being TRBD1 (6 bases). CDR3 length: 13 residues. The V and J ends lost 4 bases and 5 bases respectively, with 11 bases between them. The germline V gene has CDR1 MDHEN and CDR2 SYDVKM.

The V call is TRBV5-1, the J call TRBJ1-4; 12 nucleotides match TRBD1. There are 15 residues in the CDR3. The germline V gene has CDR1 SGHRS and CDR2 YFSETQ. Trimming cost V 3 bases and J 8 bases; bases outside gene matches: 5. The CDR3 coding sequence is TGCGCCAGCAGCTCGCCGGGACAGGGGGCAGAAAAACTGTTTTTT. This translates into CASSSPGQGAEKLFF. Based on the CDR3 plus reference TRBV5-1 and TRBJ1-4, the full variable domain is KAGVTQTPRYLIKTRGQQVTLSCSPISGHRSVSWYQQTPGQGLQFLFEYFSETQRNKGNFPGRFSGRQFSNSRSEMNVSTLELGDSALYLCASSSPGQGAEKLFFGSGTQLSVL.

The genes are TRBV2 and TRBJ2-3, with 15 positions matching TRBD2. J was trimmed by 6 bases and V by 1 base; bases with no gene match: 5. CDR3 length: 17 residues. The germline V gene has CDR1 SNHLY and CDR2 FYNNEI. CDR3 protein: CASSEEGLAGGIDTQYF. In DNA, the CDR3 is TGTGCCAGCAGTGAAGAGGGACTAGCGGGAGGAATTGATACGCAGTATTTT.

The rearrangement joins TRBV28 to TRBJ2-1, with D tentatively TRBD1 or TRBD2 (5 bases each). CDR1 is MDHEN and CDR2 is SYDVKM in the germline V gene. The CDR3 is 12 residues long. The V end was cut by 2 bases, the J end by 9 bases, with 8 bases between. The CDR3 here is CASSLPGTEQFF. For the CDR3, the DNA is TGTGCCAGCAGTTTACCCGGGACTGAGCAGTTCTTC.

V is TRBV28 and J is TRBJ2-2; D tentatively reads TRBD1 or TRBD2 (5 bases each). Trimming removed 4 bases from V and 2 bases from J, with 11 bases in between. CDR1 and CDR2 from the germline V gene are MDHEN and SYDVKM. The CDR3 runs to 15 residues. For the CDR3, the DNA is TGTGCCAGCAGTTGGGACCCCTCTAACACCGGGGAGCTGTTTTTT. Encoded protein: CASSWDPSNTGELFF.

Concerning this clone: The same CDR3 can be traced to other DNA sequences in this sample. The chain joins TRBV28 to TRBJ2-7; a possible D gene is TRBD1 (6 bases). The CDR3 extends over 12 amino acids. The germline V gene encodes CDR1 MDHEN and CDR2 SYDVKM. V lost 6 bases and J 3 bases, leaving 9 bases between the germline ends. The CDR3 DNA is TGTGCCAGCAGCTTGGACAGCTACGAGCAGTACTTC. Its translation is CASSLDSYEQYF.

CDR3 loop: CASSSGGTSYNEQFF. The CDR3 bases are TGTGCCAGCAGCTCGGGCGGCACTTCCTACAATGAGCAGTTCTTC. The chain has TRBV7-8 and TRBJ2-1; D is undetermined. The V end lost 4 bases, the J end lost 1 base, and 11 bases lay between the germline ends. The germline gives CDR1 SGHVS, CDR2 FQNEAQ. The CDR3 runs 15 residues.